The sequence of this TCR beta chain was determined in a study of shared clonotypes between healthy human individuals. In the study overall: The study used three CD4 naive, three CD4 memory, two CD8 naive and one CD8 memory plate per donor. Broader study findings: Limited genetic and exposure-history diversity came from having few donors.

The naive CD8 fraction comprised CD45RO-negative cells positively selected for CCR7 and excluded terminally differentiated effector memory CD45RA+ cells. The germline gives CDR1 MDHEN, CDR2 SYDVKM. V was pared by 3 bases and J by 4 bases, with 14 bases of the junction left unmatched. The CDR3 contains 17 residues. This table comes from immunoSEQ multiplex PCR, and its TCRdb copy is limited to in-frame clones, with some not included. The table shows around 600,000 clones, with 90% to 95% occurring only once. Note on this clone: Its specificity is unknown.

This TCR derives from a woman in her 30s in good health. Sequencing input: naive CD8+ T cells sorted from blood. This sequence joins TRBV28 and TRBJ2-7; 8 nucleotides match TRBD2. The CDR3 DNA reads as TGTGCCAGCAGTTTGGCGTTAGTCGGGAGGGCCGAGTACGAGCAGTACTTC. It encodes CASSLALVGRAEYEQYF. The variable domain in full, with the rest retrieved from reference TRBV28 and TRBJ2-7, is DVKVTQSSRYLVKRTGEKVFLECVQDMDHENMFWYRQDPGLGLRLIYFSYDVKMKEKGDIPEGYSVSREKKERFSLILESASTNQTSMYLCASSLALVGRAEYEQYFGPGTRLTVT.